This TCR beta chain was identified in a study of blood T cells in healthy people across ages. General study results and limits: Donor CMV status was unknown, possibly confounding expanded clonotype changes.

Primers used in a second PCR of roughly 6 to 11 cycles were a sample-barcoded 5' primer and a J-beta primer mix. Tags on each cDNA molecule came from a template-switch adaptor with 12 random nucleotides. Each CDR3 protein gets one entry after TCRdb re-called the 5' RACE reads with MiXCR. Here the sample spans about 1.7 million distinct CDR3 sequences, 28% being singletons. No fewer than 5.5 micrograms of total RNA were isolated from every sample. Concerning this clonotype itself: Its matching antigen is unknown. The final CDR3 position lacks the conserved phenylalanine or tryptophan, pointing to a likely read error.

The CDR3 consists of 13 residues. Material for sequencing was blood. This receptor was taken from a woman aged 25-40 years in good health. The chain joins TRBV12-3 or TRBV12-4 to TRBJ2-3; D gene ambiguous. For the CDR3, the DNA is TGTGACAGCAGTTTAGCCCGCACAGATACGCAGTATTCT. It yields the protein CDSSLARTDTQYS.